A single T cell receptor beta chain is shown here with its context. This CDR3 region has 12 residues. Trimming shortened V by 5 bases and J by 10 bases, and 13 bases separated the two germline ends. These data come from a study of patients and donors after allogeneic stem cell transplantation. TCRdb re-analysed the RT-PCR reads in MiXCR, keeping a single row per CDR3 protein. The repertoire includes 390,000 or so distinct CDR3 sequences, more than 15% of them detected once, and around 7.9% sits in the top ten. Sequencing was carried out using blood, either unsorted or a sorted T cell fraction (not recorded which). The clonotype originates from a human donor who was either an allogeneic HSCT recipient or a stem cell or donor lymphocyte infusion donor (not recorded which). It is not recorded whose cells these are; they may come from a transplant donor. This sequence joins TRBV12-3 or TRBV12-4 and TRBJ2-3, with D unresolved. This CDR3 reads CASSLNFLSQYF. The CDR3 DNA sequence: TGTGCCAGCAGTCTTAATTTCCTTTCGCAGTATTTT.